The next 25 T cell receptor beta chains were all read from a single sample in a study of immune evolution from preneoplasia to lung adenocarcinoma (dated by TCRdb to about 2021). Library generation was performed with the immunoSEQ multiplex PCR assay. Here the immuneACCESS table is served through TCRdb, limited to in-frame sequences with V and J called. Missing clones are a known gap in these copies; in checked studies unresolved V genes cover under half, and the rest lacks a known reason. Recorded for this sample are 9,900 or so clones; around three quarters of them occurred a single time. Together, the top ten hold 4.8% of the sample. The specimen was FFPE minimally invasive lung adenocarcinoma tissue. The meaning of the sample's cell subset or site label: micro-invasive lung adenocarcinoma (MIA). All receptors come from a person between 65 and 79 years old with lung adenocarcinoma.

This clone turned up a few times. This chain links TRBV27 with TRBJ2-5, with D tentatively TRBD2 (6 bases). CDR3 length: 15 residues. Trimming left V 8 bases short and J 5 bases short, with 21 bases between. Per germline, CDR1 MNHEY and CDR2 SMNVEV (reference sequence). The CDR3 DNA is TGTGCCAGCGGCCCGTGGGCGGGATATTTGGAGACCCAGTACTTC. It encodes CASGPWAGYLETQYF.

The chain has TRBV7-2 and TRBJ2-7, with a weak D call TRBD1 (7 bases). V dropped 3 bases and J dropped 2 bases, with 14 bases sitting between them. From germline, CDR1 is SGHTA and CDR2 FQGNSA. This CDR3 comprises 15 residues. The CDR3 protein is CASSFQEGATYEQYF. For the CDR3, the DNA is TGTGCCAGCAGCTTTCAGGAGGGGGCCACCTACGAGCAGTACTTC.

CDR3 loop: CARAQGPNNEQFF. As DNA, the CDR3 is TGTGCCAGGGCTCAGGGGCCTAACAATGAGCAGTTCTTC. The J gene is TRBJ2-1, the V gene TRBV10-3, with a tentative D call TRBD1 (6 bases). Trimming took off 10 bases at V and 5 bases at J, with 15 bases between the two ends. From germline, CDR1 is ENHRY and CDR2 SYGVKD. This CDR3 region has 13 residues.

This clone was seen only a few times. The chain has TRBV5-1 and TRBJ1-3; D call uncertain. Germline V gives CDR1 SGHRS, CDR2 YFSETQ. The CDR3 totals 14 residues. Trimming removed 0 bases at V and 4 bases at J, with 8 bases between. The CDR3 protein is CASSLAPGGNTIYF. Written as DNA, the CDR3 is TGCGCCAGCAGCTTGGCCCCCGGGGGAAACACCATATATTTT.

The chain is built from TRBV18 and TRBJ1-6, with D unresolved. The CDR3 has 13 residues. CDR1 KGHSH and CDR2 LQKENI come from the germline V gene. Deletions cut 3 bases from V and 7 bases from J, with 7 bases between. The CDR3 nucleotides read TGTGCCAGCTCACCGGAGAGGAATTCACCCCTCCACTTT. Its translation: CASSPERNSPLHF. Full variable domain (rest looked up from reference TRBV18 and TRBJ1-6): NAGVMQNPRHLVRRRGQEARLRCSPMKGHSHVYWYRQLPEEGLKFMVYLQKENIIDESGMPKERFSAEFPKEGPSILRIQQVVRGDSAAYFCASSPERNSPLHFGNGTRLTVT.

This clone was counted a few times. This rearrangement joins TRBV5-8 to TRBJ1-6, with D possibly being TRBD1 (5 bases). CDR1 is SGHTS, CDR2 YDEGEE, per germline. The germline V and J ends were trimmed by 4 bases and 10 bases, with 15 bases remaining between them. The CDR3 contains 14 residues. The CDR3 here is CASSLAGFSSPLHF. CDR3 in DNA: TGTGCCAGCAGCCTGGCAGGGTTCAGCTCACCCCTCCACTTT.

The chain links TRBV6-5 to TRBJ1-1; D is uncertain. The CDR3 contains 13 residues. Trimming cost V 7 bases and J 1 base, with 10 bases left between them. Germline CDR1 and CDR2: MNHEY and SVGAGI. Here the CDR3 reads CASITIRNTEAFF. The CDR3 DNA reads TGTGCCAGCATCACTATCAGGAACACTGAAGCTTTCTTT.

V is TRBV5-6 and J is TRBJ2-5, with D uncertain. Trimming took off 6 bases at V and 5 bases at J, with 11 bases between the two ends. The length of the CDR3 is 12 residues. From germline, CDR1 is SGHDT and CDR2 YYEEEE. The CDR3 DNA sequence: TGTGCCAGCACCCTATGGGGTGAGACCCAGTACTTC. Translation: CASTLWGETQYF. The whole variable domain, remainder taken from reference TRBV5-6 and TRBJ2-5, is DAGVTQSPTHLIKTRGQQVTLRCSPKSGHDTVSWYQQALGQGPQFIFQYYEEEERQRGNFPDRFSGHQFPNYSSELNVNALLLGDSALYLCASTLWGETQYFGPGTRLLVL.

This clone was found once. CDR3 residues: CASSLVAGQQRSEAFF. Here the CDR3 DNA reads TGTGCCAGCAGCTTGGTAGCTGGCCAACAGAGGTCTGAAGCTTTCTTT. The gene calls are TRBV7-1 and TRBJ1-1; no definite D call. TRBV7-1 is assigned to the ORF class and has an uncertain function. Trimming removed 4 bases at V and 6 bases at J, with 21 bases between. The CDR3 totals 16 residues.

The chain links TRBV4-1 to TRBJ2-1; 15 bases match TRBD2. Trimming at V came to 0 bases and at J to 10 bases, leaving 7 bases not matched to a gene. CDR1 is MGHRA, CDR2 YSYEKL, per germline. The CDR3 spans 17 residues. DNA for the CDR3: TGCGCCAGCAGCCAAGATCCAGGACTAGCGGGAGGGAGGGAGCAGTTCTTC. Amino acids: CASSQDPGLAGGREQFF.

This clone was recorded once. This CDR3 reads CASSRITGGSNYGYTF. CDR3 nucleotide sequence: TGCGCCAGCAGCCGGATTACAGGGGGCTCTAACTATGGCTACACCTTC. V usage is TRBV5-1 and J usage is TRBJ1-2; 9 bases match TRBD1. The CDR3 consists of 16 residues. The junction had 7 bases not matched to a gene; V was cut back by 4 bases and J by 0 bases. Germline V gene data show CDR1 as SGHRS and CDR2 as YFSETQ.

This clone was seen a single time. The rearrangement uses TRBV28 and TRBJ1-6; D remains ambiguous. The V gene's germline CDR1 is MDHEN and CDR2 SYDVKM. The CDR3 spans 14 residues. The V gene lost 10 bases and the J gene lost 4 bases, with 14 bases spanning the gap. DNA for the CDR3: TGTGCCACCAATTTTGGGGAGTATAATTCACCCCTCCACTTT. It is translated as CATNFGEYNSPLHF.

This CDR3 is CASSLDVGADEQYF. CDR3 bases: TGTGCCAGCAGCTTAGATGTGGGGGCCGACGAGCAGTACTTC. The rearrangement links TRBV7-9 to TRBJ2-7; D perhaps matches TRBD1 (6 bases). Trimming cost V 1 base and J 5 bases, with 12 bases left between them. The CDR3 runs 14 residues. Germline V lookup: CDR1 SEHNR, CDR2 FQNEAQ (reference sequence).

Notes on this clone: Other DNA sequences in the same sample also yield this CDR3. The chain couples TRBV30 to TRBJ1-5; 7 bases agree with TRBD1. The trim removed 5 bases at V and 5 bases at J, leaving 3 bases unmatched. In germline, CDR1 is GTSNPN, CDR2 SVGIG (reference sequence). The CDR3 covers 12 residues. Here the CDR3 reads CAWDRDDQPQHF. The CDR3 bases are TGTGCCTGGGACAGGGATGATCAGCCCCAGCATTTT.

The rearrangement uses TRBV7-9 and TRBJ2-1; TRBD2 might be the D (5 bases). The CDR3 has 14 residues. CDR1 and CDR2 (germline): SEHNR, FQNEAQ (reference sequence). Trimming removed 2 bases at V and 6 bases at J, with 11 bases between. The CDR3 region has the DNA TGTGCCAGCAGCTTAAGCGGACTTCCCAATGAGCAGTTCTTC. It codes for CASSLSGLPNEQFF. Supplemented by reference TRBV7-9 and TRBJ2-1, the full variable domain reads DTGVSQNPRHKITKRGQNVTFRCDPISEHNRLYWYRQTLGQGPEFLTYFQNEAQLEKSRLLSDRFSAERPKGSFSTLEIQRTEQGDSAMYLCASSLSGLPNEQFFGPGTRLTVL.

The chain has TRBV27 and TRBJ2-1, with TRBD1 matching over 7 bases. Per germline, CDR1 MNHEY and CDR2 SMNVEV (reference sequence). The CDR3 has 16 residues. V dropped 5 bases and J dropped 3; count of bases not matched to a gene: 10. DNA of the CDR3: TGTGCCAGCAGTACAATGGACAGGAAACTCTACAATGAGCAGTTCTTC. Residues: CASSTMDRKLYNEQFF.

The V gene is TRBV18, the J gene TRBJ2-3; D call uncertain. The CDR3 extends over 14 amino acids. CDR1 and CDR2 from the germline V gene are KGHSH and LQKENI. V lost 0 bases and J 5 bases, leaving 9 bases between the germline ends. The chain's CDR3 is CASSPPAPKDTQYF. CDR3 coding DNA: TGTGCCAGCTCACCACCGGCCCCAAAAGATACGCAGTATTTT.

This chain connects TRBV5-4 to TRBJ1-1; D remains unclear. V lost 2 bases to trimming and J lost 3 bases, with 2 bases between them. The CDR3 is made up of 11 amino acids. CDR1 and CDR2 from the germline V gene are SGHNT and YYREEE (reference sequence). CDR3 in amino acids: CASSLDTEAFF. CDR3 nucleotide sequence: TGTGCCAGCAGCTTAGACACTGAAGCTTTCTTT.

The rearrangement uses TRBV2 and TRBJ2-7; 9 bases align to TRBD2. The V gene end was trimmed by 8 bases and the J gene end by 1 base; junction bases not matched to a gene: 18. The CDR3 covers 18 residues. Germline V gene data show CDR1 as SNHLY and CDR2 as FYNNEI. CDR3 residues: CASLGLAGFPSGSYEQYF. Written as DNA, the CDR3 is TGTGCCAGCCTCGGGCTAGCGGGATTTCCAAGCGGGTCCTACGAGCAGTACTTC.

The V call is TRBV30, the J call TRBJ1-2; D not resolved. V dropped 3 bases and J dropped 6 bases, with 14 bases sitting between them. The germline CDR1 and CDR2 sequences are GTSNPN and SVGIG (reference sequence). CDR3 size: 13 residues. CDR3 protein: CAWSRTVYDGYTF. The CDR3 region has the DNA TGTGCCTGGAGCAGGACCGTTTACGATGGCTACACCTTC.

The chain combines TRBV28 with TRBJ1-5, with D maybe TRBD1 (5 bases). The V gene's germline CDR1 is MDHEN and CDR2 SYDVKM. The CDR3 has 14 amino acids. V lost 6 bases and J lost 7, with 16 bases in between. This chain's CDR3 is CASRVGGALQPQHF. CDR3 DNA sequence: TGTGCCAGCAGGGTAGGAGGGGCGTTACAGCCCCAGCATTTT.

The J gene is TRBJ2-1, the V gene TRBV30; tentatively, D is TRBD1 or TRBD2 (6 bases each). Trimming shortened V by 4 bases and J by 11 bases, and 18 bases separated the two germline ends. Germline lookup yields CDR1 GTSNPN and CDR2 SVGIG (reference sequence). This CDR3 is 13 amino acids long. In DNA, the CDR3 is TGTGCCTGGATTATTATGACCGGGGGCAAGCAGTTCTTC. Protein product: CAWIIMTGGKQFF.

This chain links TRBV30 with TRBJ1-2; 7 bases map to TRBD1. V lost 7 bases and J lost 4; bases outside the gene matches: 6. The CDR3 runs 12 residues. Germline CDR1 is GTSNPN and CDR2 is SVGIG (reference sequence). CDR3 protein: CAFKGAFYGYTF. The DNA of the CDR3 is TGTGCCTTTAAGGGGGCGTTCTATGGCTACACCTTC.

About this clone itself: The germline gene is not matched at one end of the junction; a read error may be the cause. V and J are TRBV7-2 and TRBJ2-5, with no clear D. The DNA end lines up better with TRBJ2-7; the J call may be wrong. In germline, CDR1 is SGHTA, CDR2 FQGNSA. This CDR3 contains 11 residues. CDR3 in amino acids: CAGSLTYEQYF. DNA for the CDR3: TGTGCCGGCAGTCTCACCTACGAGCAGTACTTC.

This chain links TRBV18 with TRBJ2-5, with TRBD1 identical over 10 bases. This CDR3 region has 15 residues. Trimming at V came to 3 bases and at J to 5 bases, leaving 6 bases not matched to a gene. Per germline, CDR1 KGHSH and CDR2 LQKENI. CDR3 DNA sequence: TGTGCCAGCTCACCGACAGGGGGCGGGGAGGAGACCCAGTACTTC. Translated, it gives CASSPTGGGEETQYF. Based on the CDR3 plus reference TRBV18 and TRBJ2-5, the full variable domain is NAGVMQNPRHLVRRRGQEARLRCSPMKGHSHVYWYRQLPEEGLKFMVYLQKENIIDESGMPKERFSAEFPKEGPSILRIQQVVRGDSAAYFCASSPTGGGEETQYFGPGTRLLVL.